This is a list of T cell receptor beta chains from one sample in a study of healthy donors' naive CD4 and CD8 T cells. Via MiXCR, TCRdb re-called the reads, giving one row per CDR3 protein. Here the sample spans 180,000 or so distinct CDR3 sequences, about 76% being singletons. Sequenced: naive CD4+ and CD8+ T cells sorted from blood, pooled from several donors. The receptors originated from a pool of human donors in good health; the sample pools cells from several healthy donors. Both conserved end residues are part of each CDR3. D genes are given only for firm matches. A row's size may be missing; if present it is once, few, many or a size class.

J gene,D gene,clone size,V gene,CDR3 protein,CDR3 DNA
TRBJ2-5,TRBD1,-,TRBV18,CASSPEQGSQETQYF,TGTGCCAGCTCACCAGAACAGGGGTCCCAAGAGACCCAGTACTTC
TRBJ2-3,-,few,TRBV6-5,CASSYLGTDTQYF,TGTGCCAGCAGTTACCTAGGCACAGATACGCAGTATTTT
TRBJ2-7,TRBD2,-,TRBV27,CASSLGLAGAEYF,TGTGCCAGCAGTTTGGGACTAGCGGGAGCGGAGTACTTC
TRBJ2-1,TRBD2,-,TRBV11-2,CASSLGRLAGPSHNEQFF,TGTGCCAGCAGCTTAGGTCGGCTAGCGGGTCCTTCCCACAATGAGCAGTTCTTC
TRBJ1-5,TRBD1,-,TRBV6-2/TRBV6-3,CASSRQGRDQPQHF,TGTGCCAGCAGCCGACAGGGCCGGGATCAGCCCCAGCATTTT
TRBJ1-5,-,-,TRBV29-1,CSVEGVDQPQHF,TGCAGCGTTGAAGGGGTAGATCAGCCCCAGCATTTT
TRBJ2-1,TRBD2,once,TRBV6-2/TRBV6-3,CALGREFMDEQFF,TGTGCCCTGGGGCGGGAGTTCATGGATGAGCAGTTCTTC
TRBJ1-2,-,few,TRBV30,CAWTHSGVAGYTF,TGTGCCTGGACCCACTCGGGGGTTGCTGGCTACACCTTC
TRBJ1-2,-,-,TRBV6-6,CASSYLGGPDGYTF,TGTGCCAGCAGTTACTTAGGCGGACCAGATGGCTACACCTTC
TRBJ1-2,-,-,TRBV7-8,CASSSRGFGYTF,TGTGCCAGCAGCTCCCGGGGGTTTGGCTACACCTTC
TRBJ1-6,-,-,TRBV27,CATQMTGTNSPLHF,TGTGCCACCCAAATGACCGGGACTAATTCACCCCTCCACTTT
TRBJ1-5,-,-,TRBV19,CASSTGFSGYQPQHF,TGTGCCAGTAGTACTGGATTCTCGGGGTATCAGCCCCAGCATTTT
TRBJ2-3,-,-,TRBV19,CASSPRREQPTDTQYF,TGTGCCAGTAGCCCTCGGAGGGAACAACCAACAGATACGCAGTATTTT
TRBJ1-3,-,-,TRBV19,CASSRQAASGNTIYF,TGTGCCAGTAGCAGACAGGCGGCCTCTGGAAACACCATATATTTT
TRBJ1-5,-,-,TRBV18,CASSPQGRSNQPQHF,TGTGCCAGCTCACCACAGGGTAGGAGCAATCAGCCCCAGCATTTT
TRBJ1-1,TRBD1,-,TRBV5-5,CATKEWGTGGTEAFF,TGTGCCACAAAAGAATGGGGGACAGGGGGGACTGAAGCTTTCTTT
TRBJ1-2,TRBD1,-,TRBV29-1,CSALTGNSYGYTF,TGCAGCGCTCTGACAGGGAATAGCTATGGCTACACCTTC
TRBJ2-2,-,-,TRBV19,CASKIGPGSNTGELFF,TGTGCCAGTAAAATCGGGCCTGGATCGAACACCGGGGAGCTGTTTTTT
TRBJ2-2,-,-,TRBV6-6,CASSQRLSNTGELFF,TGTGCCAGCAGCCAAAGATTATCGAACACCGGGGAGCTGTTTTTT
TRBJ2-5,TRBD1,-,TRBV4-1,CASSEGTARGAQYF,TGCGCCAGCAGCGAAGGGACAGCGCGTGGGGCCCAGTACTTC
TRBJ2-7,TRBD1,few,TRBV27,CASSLAGTGGAYEQYF,TGTGCCAGCAGTTTGGCCGGGACAGGGGGCGCCTACGAGCAGTACTTC
TRBJ2-7,-,-,TRBV11-2,CASSPDLHNIYEQYF,TGTGCCAGCAGCCCAGACCTACACAACATCTACGAGCAGTACTTC
TRBJ1-1,-,-,TRBV19,CASGQYRMNTEAFF,TGTGCCAGTGGACAGTATCGAATGAACACTGAAGCTTTCTTT
TRBJ1-1,-,-,TRBV30,CAWSIGPAFF,TGTGCCTGGAGTATCGGGCCAGCTTTCTTT
TRBJ1-5,TRBD1,-,TRBV18,CASSPGTGRPQHF,TGTGCCAGCTCACCGGGGACAGGGCGGCCCCAGCATTTT
TRBJ1-4,-,-,TRBV10-3,CAISGTGRDEKLFF,TGTGCCATCAGTGGAACAGGCAGGGATGAAAAACTGTTTTTT
TRBJ1-5,-,-,TRBV28,CASSVRLAAGQPQHF,TGTGCCAGCAGCGTCCGTTTGGCGGCCGGGCAGCCCCAGCATTTT
TRBJ2-5,-,-,TRBV15,CATSGAGYQETQYF,TGTGCCACCAGCGGGGCAGGGTACCAAGAGACCCAGTACTTC
TRBJ2-1,-,few,TRBV27,CASSLSPSGRRNEQFF,TGTGCCAGCAGTTTATCGCCGTCAGGGCGTCGGAATGAGCAGTTCTTC
TRBJ2-5,TRBD2,-,TRBV29-1,CSVVPGRGKRETQYF,TGCAGCGTTGTTCCCGGGAGGGGAAAAAGAGAGACCCAGTACTTC
TRBJ1-5,-,-,TRBV29-1,CSVVAESNQPQHF,TGCAGCGTTGTAGCGGAGAGCAATCAGCCCCAGCATTTT
TRBJ2-7,-,few,TRBV29-1,CSVGPALGSYEQYF,TGCAGCGTTGGGCCCGCCTTGGGCTCCTACGAGCAGTACTTC
TRBJ2-1,TRBD2,-,TRBV6-2/TRBV6-3,CASSYLTSGANEQFF,TGTGCCAGCAGTTACCTGACTAGCGGAGCTAATGAGCAGTTCTTC
TRBJ2-7,-,-,TRBV29-1,CSVEGTTYEQYF,TGCAGCGTTGAGGGGACAACCTACGAGCAGTACTTC
TRBJ1-2,TRBD1,once,TRBV27,CASSLGPGTGRGYTF,TGTGCCAGCAGTTTGGGCCCCGGGACAGGGCGAGGCTACACCTTC
TRBJ2-3,TRBD1,-,TRBV29-1,CSVEDFSGTDTGNTQYF,TGCAGCGTTGAAGATTTCTCCGGGACAGATACGGGGAATACGCAGTATTTT
TRBJ1-5,-,few,TRBV30,CAWSPYRDRSNQPQHF,TGTGCCTGGAGTCCATACCGGGACCGTAGCAATCAGCCCCAGCATTTT
TRBJ1-5,-,-,TRBV19,CASSDRDSNQPQHF,TGTGCCAGTAGTGACCGGGACAGCAATCAGCCCCAGCATTTT
TRBJ2-1,-,-,TRBV29-1,CSVESLATSEQFF,TGCAGCGTTGAATCGCTAGCAACGAGTGAGCAGTTCTTC
TRBJ2-1,-,-,TRBV4-2,CASSQEFSRINEQFF,TGTGCCAGCAGCCAAGAGTTCTCCCGAATCAATGAGCAGTTCTTC
TRBJ2-1,TRBD2,-,TRBV5-4,CASSFGLVGNNEQFF,TGTGCCAGCAGCTTTGGACTAGTTGGAAACAATGAGCAGTTCTTC
TRBJ2-1,TRBD2,few,TRBV5-4,CASSSSIGAGANNEQFF,TGTGCCAGCAGCTCGTCGATAGGAGCGGGAGCAAACAATGAGCAGTTCTTC
TRBJ2-5,-,-,TRBV20-1,CSARDPLEETQYF,TGCAGTGCTAGAGATCCGCTAGAGGAGACCCAGTACTTC
TRBJ1-1,TRBD1,-,TRBV6-5,CASRKTGYTEAFF,TGTGCCAGCAGAAAGACAGGGTACACTGAAGCTTTCTTT
TRBJ1-1,TRBD1,-,TRBV29-1,CSVYGTAGVGTEAFF,TGCAGCGTTTACGGGACAGCAGGGGTAGGGACTGAAGCTTTCTTT
TRBJ1-3,-,-,TRBV18,CASSPLLGISGNTIYF,TGTGCCAGCTCACCACTTCTAGGAATCTCTGGAAACACCATATATTTT
TRBJ2-2,-,-,TRBV5-1,CASSSGTLGGELFF,TGCGCCAGCAGCTCCGGGACACTCGGCGGGGAGCTGTTTTTT
TRBJ1-2,-,-,TRBV6-5,CASSYSTAGRGYTF,TGTGCCAGCAGTTACTCGACGGCAGGGAGGGGCTACACCTTC